The 17 T cell receptor beta chains reported below all come from one sample, sequenced in a study of blood T cell repertoires in COVID-19. This table comes from immunoSEQ multiplex PCR, and its TCRdb copy is limited to in-frame clones, with some not included. The sample has roughly 170,000 clones, approximately 87% seen once; the top ten hold less than 25%. The sample was peripheral blood. Source of these receptors: a man between 65 and 79 years old with active or convalescent COVID-19.

This clone was counted a few times. J is TRBJ1-3 and V is TRBV18; D is unclear. The V and J ends lost 0 bases and 4 bases respectively, with 16 bases between them. Germline CDR1 is KGHSH and CDR2 is LQKENI. The CDR3 length is 17 residues. In DNA, the CDR3 is TGTGCCAGCTCACCACCGCCCGGGCGGGGTCTCGGAAACACCATATATTTT. Encoded protein: CASSPPPGRGLGNTIYF.

This chain joins TRBV19 and TRBJ1-2; D is unclear. CDR1 LNHDA and CDR2 SQIVND come from the germline V gene (reference sequence). V was trimmed by 3 bases and J by 7 bases, leaving 18 bases between them. There are 15 residues in the CDR3. This chain's CDR3 is CASSIARGTISGYTF. For the CDR3, the DNA is TGTGCCAGTAGTATCGCCCGGGGTACGATTAGTGGCTACACCTTC.

The V gene is TRBV11-3, the J gene TRBJ2-1; 16 bases line up with TRBD2. J gave up 6 bases and V 1 base, and 6 bases lay outside the gene matches. The CDR3 consists of 18 residues. CDR1 SGHNT and CDR2 YENEEA come from the germline V gene. The CDR3 coding sequence is TGTGCCAGCAGCTTAGCTGGGACTAGCGGGGGGGCGAGCAATGAGCAGTTCTTC. This sequence encodes CASSLAGTSGGASNEQFF.

The rearrangement links TRBV3-1 (or the pseudogene TRBV3-2) to TRBJ2-2, with 7 bases lining up with TRBD1. CDR3 length: 14 residues. Unmatched junction bases numbered 4, after V lost 5 bases and J lost 4 bases. The germline CDR1 and CDR2 sequences are LGHDT and YNNKEL (reference sequence). In nucleotides, the CDR3 is TGTGCCAGCAGCGCAACAGGGGCCACCGGGGAGCTGTTTTTT. It specifies CASSATGATGELFF.

The gene calls are TRBV6-2 or TRBV6-3 and TRBJ2-7; a possible D gene is TRBD1 (6 bases). CDR3 length equals 15 residues. In germline, CDR1 is MNHEY, CDR2 SVGEGT. V shed 0 bases and J shed 3 bases, with 12 bases lying between them. The CDR3 is CASSYSNRAIYEQYF. CDR3 in DNA: TGTGCCAGCAGTTACTCCAACAGGGCTATCTACGAGCAGTACTTC.

CDR3 DNA sequence: TGTGCCAGCAGTCCGGGCAGGGACAGGGGGCCTGCTAATGAAAAACTGTTTTTT. Translating gives CASSPGRDRGPANEKLFF. V usage is TRBV25-1 and J usage is TRBJ1-4, with 12 bases that match TRBD1. Germline trimming cut 5 bases from V and 3 bases from J; bases unmatched to any gene: 10. This CDR3 is 18 amino acids long. From germline, CDR1 is MGHDK and CDR2 SYGVNS.

The rearrangement uses TRBV27 and TRBJ1-1; a weak D match, TRBD1 (6 bases). This CDR3 has 14 residues. Germline-derived CDR1 and CDR2 are MNHEY and SMNVEV (reference sequence). Deletions cut 5 bases from V and 4 bases from J, with 14 bases between. The CDR3 here is CASSHEGGFTEAFF. The CDR3 coding sequence is TGTGCCAGCAGTCACGAGGGGGGGTTCACTGAAGCTTTCTTT.

The genes are TRBV5-1 and TRBJ2-1, with 10 bases identical to TRBD1. V dropped 0 bases and J dropped 5; count of bases not matched to a gene: 5. The germline V gene has CDR1 SGHRS and CDR2 YFSETQ. There are 16 residues in the CDR3. CDR3 nucleotides: TGCGCCAGCAGCTTGGGGGGACAGGGGAGACACAATGAGCAGTTCTTC. Amino acid sequence: CASSLGGQGRHNEQFF.

The chain combines TRBV5-6 with TRBJ1-5; possibly TRBD1 for D (5 bases). CDR1 and CDR2 (germline): SGHDT, YYEEEE. There are 15 residues in the CDR3. V lost 0 bases to trimming and J lost 5 bases, with 12 bases between them. Here the CDR3 DNA reads TGTGCCAGCAGCTTGGCCGGGGGACCCCATCAGCCCCAGCATTTT. This sequence encodes CASSLAGGPHQPQHF.

V is TRBV29-1 and J is TRBJ2-5; 9 bases map to TRBD1. From germline, CDR1 is SQVTM and CDR2 ANQGSEA. The V segment lost 6 bases and the J segment 5 bases; nucleotides outside the gene matches: 13. This CDR3 has 15 amino acids. This CDR3 reads CSVRPGQGIGETQYF. Here the CDR3 DNA reads TGCAGCGTGCGACCGGGACAGGGAATCGGGGAGACCCAGTACTTC.

The CDR3 coding sequence is TGTGCCAGCAGCCAATCTAGCGACTCCCAGTTCTTC. This codes for CASSQSSDSQFF. The chain joins TRBV3-1 (or the pseudogene TRBV3-2) to TRBJ2-1; TRBD2 might be the D (6 bases). Germline lookup yields CDR1 LGHDT and CDR2 YNNKEL (reference sequence). The CDR3 length is 12 residues. Trimming took 2 bases from V and 13 from J, leaving 12 bases between them.

The gene calls are TRBV9 and TRBJ2-5; 9 positions agree with TRBD1. V lost 2 bases to trimming and J lost 5 bases; unmatched junction nucleotides: 7. Germline loops: CDR1 SGDLS, CDR2 YYNGEE. The CDR3 extends over 15 amino acids. CDR3 nucleotides: TGTGCCAGCAGCGTGGACAGGGGAACGGGGGAGACCCAGTACTTC. Its translation: CASSVDRGTGETQYF. The full variable domain, its missing parts supplied by reference TRBV9 and TRBJ2-5, is DSGVTQTPKHLITATGQRVTLRCSPRSGDLSVYWYQQSLDQGLQFLIQYYNGEERAKGNILERFSAQQFPDLHSELNLSSLELGDSALYFCASSVDRGTGETQYFGPGTRLLVL.

The chain has TRBV27 and TRBJ2-7; possible D gene TRBD1, 6 bases. Germline loops: CDR1 MNHEY, CDR2 SMNVEV (reference sequence). Trimming shortened V by 3 bases and J by 5 bases, and 11 bases separated the two germline ends. CDR3 size: 13 residues. The CDR3 loop is CASSFNRAHEQYF. Here the CDR3 DNA reads TGTGCCAGCAGTTTTAACAGGGCCCACGAGCAGTACTTC.

The J gene is TRBJ2-1, the V gene TRBV3-1 (or the pseudogene TRBV3-2), with 12 bases fitting TRBD2. V dropped 4 bases and J dropped 10; count of bases not matched to a gene: 11. CDR3 length: 16 amino acids. Per germline, CDR1 LGHDT and CDR2 YNNKEL (reference sequence). Here the CDR3 reads CASSLGLAGTAREQFF. Here the CDR3 DNA reads TGTGCCAGCAGCCTCGGACTAGCGGGGACGGCCCGGGAGCAGTTCTTC.

V is TRBV19 and J is TRBJ2-7, with 10 bases identical to TRBD2. CDR1 LNHDA and CDR2 SQIVND come from the germline V gene (reference sequence). CDR3 length: 15 residues. Trimming at V came to 3 bases and at J to 3 bases, leaving 5 bases not matched to a gene. This CDR3 is CASSMTWTSGYEQYF. DNA for the CDR3: TGTGCCAGTAGTATGACTTGGACTAGCGGCTACGAGCAGTACTTC. Filled out from reference TRBV19 and TRBJ2-7, the complete variable domain reads DGGITQSPKYLFRKEGQNVTLSCEQNLNHDAMYWYRQDPGQGLRLIYYSQIVNDFQKGDIAEGYSVSREKKESFPLTVTSAQKNPTAFYLCASSMTWTSGYEQYFGPGTRLTVT.

This clone was counted between two and nine times. The rearrangement uses TRBV15 and TRBJ1-1; 7 nucleotides align to TRBD1. Germline-derived CDR1 and CDR2 are LNHNV and YYDKDF (reference sequence). CDR3 size: 13 residues. Germline trimming cut 8 bases from V and 0 bases from J; bases unmatched to any gene: 3. Here the CDR3 DNA reads TGTGCCACCCAGGGACAGTTGAACACTGAAGCTTTCTTT. The encoded protein is CATQGQLNTEAFF.

The rearrangement uses TRBV18 and TRBJ2-7; 12 positions match TRBD1. The CDR3 sequence is 14 residues long. V gave up 3 bases and J gave up 7 bases; unmatched junction bases: 4. In germline, CDR1 is KGHSH, CDR2 LQKENI. The CDR3 DNA sequence: TGTGCCAGCTCACCCCGGGACAGGGGGCAAGAGCAGTACTTC. Its protein product is CASSPRDRGQEQYF.